Below, 15 T cell receptor beta chains from the same sample are listed, as sequenced in a study of beta chain features in type 1 diabetes. Their target antigens are unknown. Study-wide points: Moderately but significantly shorter TCRB CDR3s were found in Type 1 diabetes patients in all four CD4+ subsets.

TCRB transcripts that were expressed got sequenced, as all of the isolated RNA had been reverse transcribed. Profiled with immunoSEQ multiplex PCR; TCRdb holds only in-frame clones, not every one. The repertoire holds more than 250,000 clones, with roughly 20% as singletons. Material: naive CD4+ T cells from blood. The receptors here all came from a woman between 40 and 50 years old with type 1 diabetes.

The chain uses TRBV4-3 and TRBJ2-1; TRBD2 might be the D (5 bases). Trimming removed 4 bases from V and 7 bases from J, with 23 bases in between. The CDR3 runs 17 residues. CDR1 and CDR2 (germline): LGHNA, YSLEER. CDR3 residues: CASSLLLEARPGNEQFF. The CDR3, as DNA: TGCGCCAGCAGCCTACTCTTAGAGGCCAGACCGGGGAATGAGCAGTTCTTC.

Only a few counts were recorded for this clone. CDR3 DNA: TGTGCCAGTAAGCGCCAGGGCACCAACGAGCAGTACTTC. Amino acids: CASKRQGTNEQYF. The V call is TRBV19, the J call TRBJ2-7; possible D gene TRBD1, 5 bases. V lost 7 bases to trimming and J lost 5 bases, with 15 bases between them. The CDR3 totals 13 residues. CDR1 and CDR2 from the germline V gene are LNHDA and SQIVND (reference sequence).

In the case of this clone: The same CDR3 is also encoded by other DNA sequences in this sample. The chain recombines TRBV5-4 with TRBJ1-1; tentative D call: TRBD1 (5 bases). The germline gives CDR1 SGHNT, CDR2 YYREEE (reference sequence). V was pared by 0 bases and J by 0 bases, with 6 bases between. The CDR3 consists of 14 residues. The DNA for the CDR3 is TGTGCCAGCAGCTTGGGACAGATGAACACTGAAGCTTTCTTT. Translated, it gives CASSLGQMNTEAFF.

This clone has a handful of counts. V and J are TRBV2 and TRBJ2-7; 8 nucleotides agree with TRBD1. The CDR3 runs 13 residues. V shed 6 bases, J shed 6 bases, and the junction held 7 bases outside the gene matches. CDR1 is SNHLY, CDR2 FYNNEI, per germline. CDR3 protein: CASSVTGASEQYF. The CDR3 DNA reads TGTGCCAGCAGCGTGACAGGGGCGAGCGAGCAGTACTTC.

V and J are TRBV19 and TRBJ1-4; no clear D gene. The V gene's germline CDR1 is LNHDA and CDR2 SQIVND (reference sequence). Trimming stripped 3 bases from V and 7 bases from J, with 12 bases between. The CDR3 spans 14 residues. Written as DNA, the CDR3 is TGTGCCAGTAGTATTCTGGCACGGGGTGAAAAACTGTTTTTT. It is translated as CASSILARGEKLFF. The full variable domain, its missing parts supplied by reference TRBV19 and TRBJ1-4, is DGGITQSPKYLFRKEGQNVTLSCEQNLNHDAMYWYRQDPGQGLRLIYYSQIVNDFQKGDIAEGYSVSREKKESFPLTVTSAQKNPTAFYLCASSILARGEKLFFGSGTQLSVL.

The V call is TRBV28, the J call TRBJ1-2, with D perhaps TRBD1 (5 bases). V shed 3 bases and J shed 0 bases, with 5 bases lying between them. This CDR3 contains 13 residues. CDR1 MDHEN and CDR2 SYDVKM come from the germline V gene. Written as DNA, the CDR3 is TGTGCCAGCAGTTTGGGGCCTAACTATGGCTACACCTTC. Translation gives CASSLGPNYGYTF.

The chain joins TRBV7-2 to TRBJ2-5, with D possibly matching TRBD2 (5 bases). Between the trimmed V and J ends, which lost 2 bases and 4 bases, there was a span of 14 bases. The germline CDR1 and CDR2 sequences are SGHTA and FQGNSA. This CDR3 is built from 15 residues. CDR3 sequence reads: CASSLYSAGVETQYF. CDR3 coding DNA: TGTGCCAGCAGCTTATATAGCGCCGGGGTAGAGACCCAGTACTTC.

This clone was seen only a few times. The chain carries TRBV6-6 and TRBJ2-7; D might be TRBD2 (5 bases). Germline-derived CDR1 and CDR2 are MNHNY and SVGAGI (reference sequence). The CDR3 covers 11 residues. V was pared by 7 bases and J by 6 bases, with 10 bases between. The CDR3 here is CASTRRGEQYF. The DNA of the CDR3 is TGTGCCAGCACACGTCGGGGCGAGCAGTACTTC.

The chain links TRBV5-4 to TRBJ2-5; 8 nucleotides align to TRBD2. Unmatched junction bases numbered 2, after V lost 4 bases and J lost 3 bases. This CDR3 region has 13 residues. Germline loops: CDR1 SGHNT, CDR2 YYREEE (reference sequence). CDR3 bases: TGTGCCAGCAGCCCCGGGAGGGAAGAGACCCAGTACTTC. The encoded protein is CASSPGREETQYF.

The V call is TRBV28, the J call TRBJ2-7, with a possible D match to TRBD1 (5 bases). This CDR3 is 15 amino acids long. Germline V lookup: CDR1 MDHEN, CDR2 SYDVKM. V was trimmed by 2 bases and J by 4 bases, leaving 15 bases between them. The CDR3 nucleotides read TGTGCCAGCAGTTTAGTTGTCGGACAAGTATACGAGCAGTACTTC. Its protein is CASSLVVGQVYEQYF.

V gene TRBV28 combines with J gene TRBJ1-5, with TRBD1 matching over 8 bases. V was clipped by 6 bases and J by 6 bases; unmatched bases: 4. This CDR3 has 13 residues. Germline CDR1 is MDHEN and CDR2 is SYDVKM. CDR3 loop: CASSGQGRQPQHF. For the CDR3, the DNA is TGTGCCAGCAGCGGACAGGGACGTCAGCCCCAGCATTTT.

This chain joins TRBV18 and TRBJ2-3; D remains ambiguous. The CDR3 sequence is 15 residues long. V was shortened by 0 bases and J by 0 bases, with 7 bases between the two germline ends. Looked up from germline, CDR1 is KGHSH and CDR2 is LQKENI. CDR3 region: CASSPPARSTDTQYF. DNA of the CDR3: TGTGCCAGCTCACCACCGGCGAGGAGCACAGATACGCAGTATTTT.

The chain combines TRBV9 with TRBJ2-1; 10 positions agree with TRBD2. The trim removed 0 bases at V and 5 bases at J, leaving 8 bases unmatched. CDR3 size: 17 residues. Germline CDR1 and CDR2: SGDLS and YYNGEE. DNA of the CDR3: TGTGCCAGCAGCGTAGCGTCTAGCGGGGGCCTTGACAATGAGCAGTTCTTC. It codes for CASSVASSGGLDNEQFF.

The sample holds a few counts of this clone. The CDR3: CSVRDRGPNYGYTF. DNA for the CDR3: TGCAGCGTGCGGGACAGGGGGCCGAACTATGGCTACACCTTC. This chain links TRBV29-1 with TRBJ1-2; 12 positions agree with TRBD1. V shed 6 bases and J 2 bases; nucleotides not matched to a gene: 4. This CDR3 is 14 amino acids long. Germline assignment: CDR1 SQVTM and CDR2 ANQGSEA.

V is TRBV5-1 and J is TRBJ2-2; perhaps TRBD1 as D (5 bases). V was shortened by 2 bases and J by 5 bases, with 16 bases between the two germline ends. CDR3 length: 16 residues. CDR1 is SGHRS, CDR2 YFSETQ, per germline. This chain's CDR3 is CASSLGHDSKTGELFF. DNA for the CDR3: TGCGCCAGCAGCTTAGGACACGATAGCAAAACCGGGGAGCTGTTTTTT.